This T cell receptor (beta chain) derives from a study of cytomegalovirus exposure and HLA in healthy donors (dated by TCRdb to 2016 to 2017). In terms of the full investigation: According to an earlier analysis of 587 of the donors, some 180 million T cells yielded roughly 110 million unique TCR beta sequences and about 300 Gb of sequence data. An early release that covered roughly 600 HLA-typed donors contained approximately 300 gigabases of sequencing data and approximately 85 million unique TCR sequences. Of the roughly 400 genotyped donors, approximately 82% fell in the genetic ancestry cluster associated with self-reported Caucasian donors. The aim of the study was to test whether cataloging public T cell receptors could identify signatures of past pathogen exposure. The T cell repertoires of some 670 subjects were profiled by immunosequencing and related to cytomegalovirus serostatus. In addition to the first cohort of roughly 700 subjects, a separate validation cohort of approximately 130 different subjects was used. To predict cytomegalovirus infection status, the study brought together high-throughput TCR immunosequencing, statistical association of individual TCRs with disease status, and machine learning. To study patterns of TCR occurrence, a later analysis re-analyzed previously published TCR beta repertoires from 550 to 800 donors and added high-resolution HLA genotyping. Rather than drawing on any new phenotypic data, the later analysis identified candidate immune exposures from TCR beta sequences and the way those sequences occurred across donors. In an earlier analysis of 500 to 650 of the donors, high-throughput TCR beta sequencing was used to judge whether each TCR beta V gene segment behaved as functional or pseudogenic. Donor age, sex, ethnicity and CMV serostatus were compiled together with the repertoire data. In a later genetic analysis, genome-wide SNP genotypes for 398 of the 666 donors were used, and that subset was treated as a discovery cohort. Every discovery cohort repertoire had been produced on one sequencing platform. Both class I and class II loci were covered by HLA typing, at four-digit resolution. The number of typed donors differed by locus: roughly 629-630 for A, B, C, DRB1 and DQB1; 522 for DQA1; 606 for DPA1; and about 450 for DPB1. About five DR-DQ haplotypes were treated as single units for association and clustering because of strong linkage in the cohort. Among some 410 genotyped donors of the cohort, an average of roughly 240,000 unique TCR beta nucleotide sequences were sequenced per donor, about a sixth of them non-productive.

Receptor amplification or capture employed the immunoSEQ multiplex PCR assay. For the multiplex PCR, a mixture combining 60 forward primers for TCR Vbeta segments and 13 reverse primers for TCR Jbeta segments was used. The CDR3 region of rearranged TCR beta genes was amplified from genomic DNA with a multiplex PCR assay. The Illumina HiSeq System was used to sequence the amplified TCR beta libraries as 87-base-pair reads. On the study's bioinformatics: Across the 500 to 750 repertoires, a later analysis counted 60 million to 90 million unique TCR beta chains, around 11 million of which were shared by at least two donors. Raw reads were error-corrected and collapsed into unique sequences with a nearest-neighbor algorithm that merged closely related sequences to remove PCR and sequencing errors. To assign V, D and J gene segments, CDR3 sequences were aligned to IMGT reference sequences. Each retained sequence needed at least a six-nucleotide match to both a V gene segment and a J gene segment. Rearrangements were called productive when the CDR3 lacked stop codons and stayed in frame with V and J; all others were non-productive. Following IMGT convention, CDR3 was defined as the stretch from the second conserved V-encoded cysteine to the conserved J-encoded phenylalanine. The earlier analysis of about 620 of the donors excluded sequences that lacked an unambiguous match to a single V gene segment. In an earlier analysis of more than 500 of the donors, a V segment was called functional when productive rearrangements were above 56.7%, and segregating when the standard deviation between donors exceeded 5%. A statistical classification framework was developed to diagnose cytomegalovirus status using the catalog of TCR beta chain sequences. V and J gene assignment, in a later analysis, came from comparing TCR nucleotide sequences with IMGT/GENE-DB human TR gene sequences. A later analysis assigned CDR3 sequences and most-parsimonious VDJ recombination scenarios with the TCRdist pipeline. In a later analysis, each TCR beta chain was defined by its CDR3 amino acid sequence together with its V-gene family, and reads without a unique V-gene family were excluded. A later analysis removed several hundred highly shared, low-generation-probability nucleotide sequences to deal with suspected cross-contamination and a sequencing artifact. In a later analysis, a clonal expansion index for each public chain was calculated from normalized within-repertoire ranks of inferred template counts. A later analysis computed generation probabilities with a VDJ recombination model fitted to out-of-frame rearrangements, and checked the results against IGoR. In a later analysis, TCR-TCR, TCR-HLA and TCR-CMV co-occurrence was scored with hypergeometric tests, and a repertoire-size bias correction was applied to TCR pairs. In a later analysis, false discovery rates were estimated by permuting HLA or CMV assignments 20 times. In a later analysis, co-occurring TCRs were grouped using DBSCAN, with TCRdist sequence similarity added in when clustering inside HLA-allele-positive subsets. Co-occurrence clustering excluded repertoires with fewer than 30,000 or more than 120,000 public chains, plus five with anomalous nucleotide sharing. TCRdb provides this immuneACCESS table in a form limited to in-frame rearrangements. Some clones are lacking; in checked studies, under half of them reflect an unresolved V gene, and why the rest are absent is not known. That table supplies the V and J calls and clone size; D and trimming were determined from the DNA. The sample table records under 130,000 clones; around 75% of these occur just once. Jointly, the top ten make up roughly 6.9% of the sample.

The cohort was made up of several hundred healthy bone marrow donors. All cohort members were sampled while nominally healthy, although unrecorded immune exposures were likely present. The donor was CMV seropositive and was included in the group of 250 to 300 seropositive cohort members. Each donor provided a peripheral blood sample, and peripheral blood mononuclear cells were used for TCR beta sequencing. Genomic DNA extraction from the blood cell samples was performed with the Qiagen DNeasy Blood Extraction Kit. What the work shows at the level of the full study, not this receptor alone: In vitro tests confirmed that a few of the cytomegalovirus-associated TCR beta chains recognize cytomegalovirus antigens. Most CMV-associated TCR beta chains appeared to be HLA-restricted in a later analysis, and the HLA associations seemed to be driven largely by CMV exposure. A later analysis reported that several top co-occurrence clusters appeared linked to parvovirus B19, influenza, CMV and Epstein-Barr virus. Linkage disequilibrium might explain the correlated functional status among segregating V segments, but an unknown experimental factor could not be ruled out. According to a later genetic analysis, donors in an Asian-associated ancestry cluster had fewer N-insertions in productive TCRs than the approximately 610-donor mean. A further reported finding was that TCR beta sequences accurately predicted the HLA-A and HLA-B alleles for most subjects in the first cohort. Across donors, most TCR sequences were observed very rarely, whereas some public TCRs were present in many individuals. Specific HLA alleles were associated with 16,951 TCR beta sequences at a false discovery rate of 0.05 in a later analysis. A later analysis found that HLA-associated TCR beta chains were more clonally expanded and had lower generation probabilities than equally common non-associated chains. Cytomegalovirus status was reported to be diagnosed by the classifier with high specificity and sensitivity in both the original and validation cohorts. In a later genetic analysis, a missense DCLRE1C variant was associated with V-gene and J-gene trimming of TCR beta chains, and the association was replicated in an independent cohort. It was suggested by the authors that the approach could potentially be generalized to other disease states and immunological phenotypes. The study listed 164 TCR beta chains as associated with cytomegalovirus. In an earlier analysis of 450 to 750 of the donors, most TCR beta V segments appeared in productive rearrangements about 87% or about 30% of the time, broadly matching IMGT annotations. Sequencing depth was assumed to be roughly uniform across donors in the presence/absence analyses, though that assumption may not hold. In a later analysis, the rate of TCR association differed among HLA loci, with DRB1 alleles having the most associated TCRs and HLA-C alleles having the fewest. For the cohort, immune exposure information was limited to CMV serostatus. Because counts were too low, roughly 16 rarely observed V segments, including chromosome 9 orphons, were left out of the earlier analysis of a few hundred of the donors. When HLA alleles, especially DR and DQ, strongly co-occurred, TCR associations were difficult to assign to individual alleles. A group of highly shared sequence variants was considered likely to be a technical artifact of the sequencing pipeline. Only TCR beta chains were sequenced in this cohort, and the absence of alpha or paired-chain data limited detectable features. Because HLA typing was missing for some donors at each locus, association tests included only the typed subset.

Regarding this clone: Its recognized antigen is unknown. No base qualities exist here, and no much larger clone lies one base off it.

The specimen sequenced was PBMCs. The clonotype comes from a man aged 30-40 years in good health and CMV-seropositive.

The bases are TGCGCCAGCAGCTTGGCCACGGACAGAAGCGAAGCTTTCTTT. It specifies CASSLATDRSEAFF. The sequence joins TRBV5-1 to TRBJ1-1, with TRBD1 as a weak D call on 6 bases. Deletion took 0 bases off V and 8 bases off J, with a span of 14 bases between the germline ends. Including the terminal cysteine and phenylalanine, the CDR3 comprises 14 residues. Here the CDR3 DNA is all that survives: 42 bases in frame from base 1. The germline V gene sets CDR1 to SGHRS and CDR2 to YFSETQ.